This TCR beta chain appears in the sequencing data of a study of beta chain features in type 1 diabetes. Each sorted population was over 95% pure. Isolated RNA was reverse transcribed in full, so expressed TCRB transcripts were sequenced. Naive, central memory and regulatory T cell samples came to a mean of about 3.9 million reads. Some clones are missing from TCRdb's copy, which holds only in-frame ones; the method was immunoSEQ multiplex PCR. The sample has about 660,000 clones; about 14% are singletons. Notes on the study in general: The study found moderately but significantly shorter TCRB CDR3s in all four CD4+ subsets of Type 1 diabetes patients. Individuals with type 1 diabetes displayed fewer insertions and more deletions at VDJ junctions.

About this clone: Its antigen is currently unknown.

The CDR3 runs to 14 residues. Germline loops: CDR1 MNHEY, CDR2 SVGAGI. With V trimmed by 8 bases and J by 8 bases, 9 bases remained unmatched. Sequencing was carried out using naive CD4+ T cells from blood. The chain uses TRBV6-5 and TRBJ2-7, with 13 bases identical to TRBD2. The sequence derives from a man younger than 35 with type 1 diabetes. The CDR3 region is CASSRTSGSEKQYF. The CDR3 region has the DNA TGTGCCAGCTCTCGGACTAGCGGGAGTGAAAAGCAGTACTTC.